What follows is one T cell receptor beta chain and its context. Its antigen target is currently unknown. No base-level quality is on record; no much larger clone is a single base apart. The protocol used for the library was PCR. The instrument given in TCRdb is Illumina HiSeq 2500. TCR library preparation used molecular barcoding, with unique molecular identifiers applied to normalize quantification of the TCRbeta repertoire. The public reads were reprocessed in TCRdb via fastp at Q25 and MiXCR, keeping in-frame beta chains. Merged by CDR3 protein, the rows form single entries marked with the most common genes and DNA. Counted in this sample were about 610,000 distinct CDR3 sequences; over 9.5% of them appeared once. The ten largest make up less than 5% of the sample. The sample originates from a study of T-cell reconstitution after alpha-beta-depleted transplantation in children (dated by TCRdb to 2016 to 2017). Some background on the complete study: Using TCR repertoire profiling, the study quantitatively followed how T-cell immune reconstitution unfolded in children after TCRalphabeta/CD19-depleted allogeneic hematopoietic cell transplantation.

This specimen was PBMCs from the stem cell graft donor, taken from the stem cell graft. This clonotype originated in a human donor who donated a stem cell graft to a child with acute myeloid leukemia.

The nucleotides are TGCAGCGTCCCCGGACAGTACACAGATACGCAGTATTTT. This codes for CSVPGQYTDTQYF. The chain was built from TRBV29-1 and TRBJ2-3, with a tentative D gene TRBD1 over 6 matching bases. V lost 6 bases and J lost 2 bases; the stretch between them is 12 bases long. From cysteine to phenylalanine, the CDR3 is 13 amino acids long. The sequence is cut down to CDR3 DNA, 39 bases in frame from base 1. Looking up the germline V gene yields CDR1 SQVTM and CDR2 ANQGSEA.